Listed here are 23 T cell receptor beta chains from one sample, sequenced in a study of blood T cell repertoires in COVID-19. Measured with immunoSEQ multiplex PCR; TCRdb has only the in-frame clones, and not every one. The table lists roughly 80,000 clones, about 80% of them singletons, with approximately 8.8% in the top ten. The specimen sequenced was peripheral blood. Source of these receptors: a human donor in a cohort sampled during active COVID-19.

This clone appeared once. The V call is TRBV6-2 or TRBV6-3, the J call TRBJ2-1; the match to TRBD2 covers 10 bases. Germline V gene lookup returns CDR1 MNHEY and CDR2 SVGEGT. CDR3 length equals 17 residues. V gave up 4 bases and J gave up 0 bases; unmatched junction bases: 6. The CDR3 here is CASSSRTSGTSYNEQFF. As DNA, the CDR3 is TGTGCCAGCAGTTCCCGGACTAGCGGAACCTCCTACAATGAGCAGTTCTTC.

The gene calls are TRBV19 and TRBJ1-1, with 7 positions matching TRBD1. Trimming at V came to 4 bases and at J to 0 bases, leaving 2 bases not matched to a gene. The CDR3 runs 14 residues. The germline V gene has CDR1 LNHDA and CDR2 SQIVND (reference sequence). The DNA for the CDR3 is TGTGCCAGTAGTACCCAGGGGGTGAACACTGAAGCTTTCTTT. Residues: CASSTQGVNTEAFF.

In this sample, this clone turned up a few times. The chain joins TRBV5-1 to TRBJ1-5, with a weak D call TRBD1 (6 bases). CDR3 size: 14 residues. With 4 bases removed from V and 2 bases from J, the gap between germline ends came to 10 bases. The germline gives CDR1 SGHRS, CDR2 YFSETQ. CDR3 nucleotide sequence: TGCGCCAGCAGCCCTGAGGGGGGCAATCAGCCCCAGCATTTT. Residues: CASSPEGGNQPQHF. The complete variable domain, with remaining parts taken from reference TRBV5-1 and TRBJ1-5, reads KAGVTQTPRYLIKTRGQQVTLSCSPISGHRSVSWYQQTPGQGLQFLFEYFSETQRNKGNFPGRFSGRQFSNSRSEMNVSTLELGDSALYLCASSPEGGNQPQHFGDGTRLSIL.

The chain joins TRBV27 to TRBJ2-3; D might be TRBD2 (5 bases). The ends were cut back, 3 bases at V and 5 bases at J, with 18 bases in the middle. Looked up from germline, CDR1 is MNHEY and CDR2 is SMNVEV (reference sequence). The CDR3 has 16 amino acids. The CDR3 DNA reads as TGTGCCAGCAGTTTGAGGTCTAGCCCCCTCGGAGATACGCAGTATTTT. This codes for CASSLRSSPLGDTQYF.

In DNA form, the CDR3 reads TGTGCCACCAGCAGGTTCGGGACATACGAGCAGTACTTC. This translates into CATSRFGTYEQYF. The gene calls are TRBV15 and TRBJ2-7; possibly TRBD1 for D (6 bases). CDR1 is LNHNV and CDR2 is YYDKDF in the germline V gene (reference sequence). V lost 3 bases, J lost 4 bases, and 10 bases lay in between. The CDR3 runs 13 residues.

The chain carries TRBV5-6 and TRBJ2-2; a possible D gene is TRBD1 (6 bases). Per germline, CDR1 SGHDT and CDR2 YYEEEE. V lost 4 bases to trimming and J lost 7 bases, with 14 bases between them. CDR3 length: 14 amino acids. Here the CDR3 reads CASSAYRVNGELFF. CDR3 DNA sequence: TGTGCCAGCAGCGCATACAGGGTAAACGGGGAGCTGTTTTTT.

The chain uses TRBV10-3 and TRBJ2-3; no clear D. CDR1 and CDR2 (germline): ENHRY, SYGVKD. The length of the CDR3 is 14 residues. Deletions cut 8 bases from V and 5 bases from J, with 17 bases between. The CDR3 is CAIAAEALRDTQYF. For the CDR3, the DNA is TGTGCCATCGCCGCCGAGGCGTTGAGAGATACGCAGTATTTT.

The chain combines TRBV11-3 with TRBJ2-1, with 7 bases matching TRBD2. The CDR3 runs 14 residues. Germline-derived CDR1 and CDR2 are SGHNT and YENEEA. Trimming took 5 bases from V and 5 from J; bases not matched to a gene: 6. CDR3 in amino acids: CASSRSGIHNEQFF. In DNA, the CDR3 is TGTGCCAGCAGCAGAAGCGGGATTCACAATGAGCAGTTCTTC.

This chain connects TRBV29-1 to TRBJ2-2; 16 bases are shared with TRBD2. The CDR3 has 17 residues. With 7 bases clipped from V and 5 bases from J, the junction kept 10 bases outside the gene matches. CDR1 SQVTM and CDR2 ANQGSEA come from the germline V gene. DNA for the CDR3: TGCAGCGCCTCCGGGACTAGCGGGGGGGCAAGGACCGGGGAGCTGTTTTTT. This translates into CSASGTSGGARTGELFF.

This chain joins TRBV18 and TRBJ2-3; maybe TRBD1 (5 bases). Germline CDR1 is KGHSH and CDR2 is LQKENI. Deletions cut 3 bases from V and 3 bases from J, with 13 bases between. CDR3 size: 15 residues. CDR3 residues: CASSPRVGDTDTQYF. The CDR3 nucleotides read TGTGCCAGCTCACCTCGGGTAGGGGATACAGATACGCAGTATTTT.

V is TRBV6-1 and J is TRBJ2-5; no clear D. V lost 0 bases, J lost 2 bases, and 13 bases lay in between. This CDR3 contains 16 residues. Germline V gene data show CDR1 as MNHNS and CDR2 as SASEGT. This CDR3 is CASSEAGGHPQETQYF. In DNA, the CDR3 is TGTGCCAGCAGTGAAGCTGGCGGCCACCCGCAAGAGACCCAGTACTTC.

The CDR3 region is CASRSGGAGEQYF. CDR3 nucleotides: TGTGCCAGTAGATCCGGCGGAGCCGGGGAGCAGTACTTC. The V gene is TRBV19, the J gene TRBJ2-7; D gene ambiguous. V was cut by 6 bases and J by 7 bases, with 16 bases left in between. The CDR3 consists of 13 residues. The germline V gene has CDR1 LNHDA and CDR2 SQIVND (reference sequence).

The chain uses TRBV24-1 and TRBJ1-5, with TRBD1 matching 7 bases. The V gene's germline CDR1 is KGHDR and CDR2 SFDVKD. The CDR3 has 13 amino acids. V lost 10 bases to trimming and J lost 2 bases; unmatched junction nucleotides: 4. CDR3 sequence: CATKGQGNQPQHF. The CDR3, as DNA: TGTGCCACTAAAGGACAGGGCAATCAGCCCCAGCATTTT.

The V gene is TRBV5-6, the J gene TRBJ2-2, with 11 bases matching TRBD2. CDR1 is SGHDT, CDR2 YYEEEE, per germline. This CDR3 spans 16 amino acids. The junction had 2 bases not matched to a gene; V was cut back by 0 bases and J by 4 bases. The CDR3 bases are TGTGCCAGCAGCTTGGTAGCGGGAGGGAGCACCGGGGAGCTGTTTTTT. Amino acids: CASSLVAGGSTGELFF.

The V call is TRBV6-5, the J call TRBJ2-5; D is perhaps TRBD1 (6 bases). There are 14 residues in the CDR3. Germline CDR1 reads MNHEY; CDR2 reads SVGAGI. Between the trimmed V and J ends, which lost 6 bases and 0 bases, there was a span of 11 bases. The CDR3 DNA reads as TGTGCCAGCAGGGGGACAACCTACCAAGAGACCCAGTACTTC. This codes for CASRGTTYQETQYF.

This clone was seen a handful of times. The CDR3 region is CASSLKTGGDYGYTF. CDR3 DNA sequence: TGTGCCAGCTCACTTAAGACAGGGGGGGACTATGGCTACACCTTC. The V gene is TRBV18, the J gene TRBJ1-2, with 9 positions matching TRBD1. The CDR3 totals 15 residues. V trimming: 4 bases; J trimming: 3 bases; junction bases outside the gene matches: 6. In germline, CDR1 is KGHSH, CDR2 LQKENI.

This clone was counted once. V and J are TRBV6-6 and TRBJ1-1; tentative D call: TRBD1 (6 bases). Germline CDR1 is MNHNY and CDR2 is SVGAGI (reference sequence). Trimming stripped 6 bases from V and 5 bases from J, with 16 bases between. CDR3 length: 14 amino acids. This chain's CDR3 is CASRGTGSETEAFF. Here the CDR3 DNA reads TGTGCCAGCAGGGGTACAGGGTCAGAGACTGAAGCTTTCTTT.

V and J are TRBV18 and TRBJ2-6; TRBD1 might be the D (6 bases). In germline, CDR1 is KGHSH, CDR2 LQKENI. V was clipped by 3 bases and J by 0 bases, with 18 bases between them. This CDR3 comprises 19 residues. DNA of the CDR3: TGTGCCAGCTCACCGGCAAAGGGACAATTAAGCTCTGGGGCCAACGTCCTGACTTTC. As protein: CASSPAKGQLSSGANVLTF. Together with reference TRBV18 and TRBJ2-6, the CDR3 gives the full variable domain: NAGVMQNPRHLVRRRGQEARLRCSPMKGHSHVYWYRQLPEEGLKFMVYLQKENIIDESGMPKERFSAEFPKEGPSILRIQQVVRGDSAAYFCASSPAKGQLSSGANVLTFGAGSRLTVL.

The chain recombines TRBV6-1 with TRBJ2-6; 7 bases align to TRBD1. The germline V gene has CDR1 MNHNS and CDR2 SASEGT. Losses at the gene ends were 5 bases for V and 4 bases for J; bases not matched to a gene: 5. CDR3 length: 15 residues. CDR3 region: CASSPTGDGANVLTF. CDR3 nucleotides: TGTGCCAGCAGTCCTACAGGGGACGGGGCCAACGTCCTGACTTTC.

The sample holds a few counts of this clone. The rearrangement joins TRBV5-1 to TRBJ1-6, with D uncertain. CDR1 and CDR2 (germline): SGHRS, YFSETQ. The V end lost 0 bases, the J end lost 6 bases, and 10 bases lay between the germline ends. CDR3 length: 15 amino acids. CDR3 sequence (DNA): TGCGCCAGCAGCTTGGGGTACAGCCTTAATTCACCCCTCCACTTT. Amino acids: CASSLGYSLNSPLHF.

This chain connects TRBV5-1 to TRBJ1-5; maybe TRBD1 (6 bases). V lost 4 bases and J lost 4, with 15 bases in between. Germline V gives CDR1 SGHRS, CDR2 YFSETQ. This CDR3 region has 15 residues. CDR3: CASSPGGGGNQPQHF. DNA for the CDR3: TGCGCCAGCAGCCCCGGGGGAGGGGGGAATCAGCCCCAGCATTTT.

This chain connects TRBV5-1 to TRBJ2-7, with 7 bases lining up with TRBD1. Losses at the gene ends were 2 bases for V and 0 bases for J; bases not matched to a gene: 5. Germline V lookup: CDR1 SGHRS, CDR2 YFSETQ. This CDR3 comprises 15 residues. Here the CDR3 DNA reads TGCGCCAGCAGCTTTGGACAGGCTAACTCCTACGAGCAGTACTTC. Its translation is CASSFGQANSYEQYF. The full variable domain, with the rest looked up from reference TRBV5-1 and TRBJ2-7, is KAGVTQTPRYLIKTRGQQVTLSCSPISGHRSVSWYQQTPGQGLQFLFEYFSETQRNKGNFPGRFSGRQFSNSRSEMNVSTLELGDSALYLCASSFGQANSYEQYFGPGTRLTVT.

This chain links TRBV3-1 (or the pseudogene TRBV3-2) with TRBJ1-1; D perhaps matches TRBD1 (5 bases). Germline V gene lookup returns CDR1 LGHDT and CDR2 YNNKEL (reference sequence). The CDR3 contains 14 residues. V was shortened by 3 bases and J by 5 bases, with 13 bases between the two germline ends. CDR3 DNA: TGTGCCAGCAGCCAGCGGGGGGAAGGTACTGAAGCTTTCTTT. It yields the protein CASSQRGEGTEAFF.